This T cell receptor beta chain was identified in a study of blood T cell repertoires in COVID-19. Overall study context: Both acute and convalescent COVID-19 samples were obtained from the United States, Italy and Spain. PBMCs, B-cell-depleted T cells, or T cells were the source of the cDNA or gDNA that made up the material.

Seattle participants joined during active infection and were tracked over time. From germline, CDR1 is SGHKS and CDR2 YYEKEE (reference sequence). The CDR3 contains 16 residues. Trimming stripped 0 bases from V and 0 bases from J, with 10 bases between. As processed by the authors: The assay estimated nucleated cells by amplifying reference gene primers. Some clones are missing from TCRdb's copy, which holds only in-frame ones; the method was immunoSEQ multiplex PCR. V and J calls and clone size follow that table, whereas D and trimming were derived from the DNA. The data hold 350,000 to 450,000 clones, with more than 70% observed a single time.

The sequenced sample consisted of peripheral blood. The TCR was taken from a woman aged 60-70 years with COVID-19, enrolled during active disease. This chain joins TRBV5-5 and TRBJ1-5, with unresolved D. CDR3 nucleotide sequence: TGTGCCAGCAGCTTGGAGAGAGTTTATAGCAATCAGCCCCAGCATTTT. Protein product: CASSLERVYSNQPQHF.